These 22 T cell receptor beta chains share one sample of origin, sequenced in a study of shared clonotypes between healthy human individuals. Assay: immunoSEQ multiplex PCR; the TCRdb copy retains only in-frame clones and omits some. The table lists 2,500,000 or so clones, less than 95% of them singletons, with 0.3% to 0.45% in the top ten. The source material was naive CD4+ T cells from PBMCs. Subset reported: CD45RA+ positively selected. The receptors shown here come from a young man in good health. Some clones in this sample may be carry-over from other donors' samples.

The gene calls are TRBV7-2 and TRBJ2-6; D gene uncertain. V lost 3 bases and J lost 5, with 2 bases in between. Germline V CDR1 and CDR2: SGHTA, FQGNSA. The CDR3 has 12 amino acids. The CDR3, as DNA: TGTGCCAGCAGCTTGAGGGCCAACGTCCTGACTTTC. Protein product: CASSLRANVLTF. Full variable domain (rest looked up from reference TRBV7-2 and TRBJ2-6): GAGVSQSPSNKVTEKGKDVELRCDPISGHTALYWYRQSLGQGLEFLIYFQGNSAPDKSGLPSDRFSAERTGGSVSTLTIQRTQQEDSAVYLCASSLRANVLTFGAGSRLTVL.

The chain uses TRBV4-2 and TRBJ2-3, with 9 bases matching TRBD2. Losses at the gene ends were 5 bases for V and 4 bases for J; bases not matched to a gene: 7. The CDR3 has 15 amino acids. From germline, CDR1 is LGHNA and CDR2 YNFKEQ. The CDR3 DNA follows: TGTGCCAGCAGCGGGGGGACTAGCAGTTCAGATACGCAGTATTTT. Encoded protein: CASSGGTSSSDTQYF.

The chain combines TRBV25-1 with TRBJ1-4, with a tentative D call TRBD1 (6 bases). Germline CDR1 and CDR2: MGHDK and SYGVNS. This CDR3 has 15 amino acids. The V end was cut by 2 bases, the J end by 10 bases, with 17 bases between. CDR3 sequence reads: CASSEIGGRRGKLFF. The CDR3 region has the DNA TGTGCCAGCAGTGAAATTGGGGGGCGGAGAGGAAAACTGTTTTTT.

This clone was seen just once. The rearrangement uses TRBV5-1 and TRBJ2-2; TRBD1 aligns across 8 bases. Germline V gene lookup returns CDR1 SGHRS and CDR2 YFSETQ. Trimming cost V 2 bases and J 1 base; bases outside gene matches: 1. The CDR3 covers 15 residues. The CDR3 region is CASSFDRGNTGELFF. CDR3 nucleotides: TGCGCCAGCAGCTTCGACAGGGGGAACACCGGGGAGCTGTTTTTT.

The CDR3 reads CASTKTGTSGSGNEQFF. The CDR3 DNA reads TGTGCCAGCACCAAGACCGGGACTAGCGGGAGTGGGAATGAGCAGTTCTTC. The chain recombines TRBV5-4 with TRBJ2-1; 14 bases map to TRBD2. Germline values: CDR1 SGHNT, CDR2 YYREEE (reference sequence). Trimming removed 6 bases from V and 7 bases from J; junction bases left unmatched: 12. This CDR3 is built from 17 residues.

The genes are TRBV28 and TRBJ1-5, with a tentative D call TRBD1 (5 bases). Between the trimmed V and J ends, which lost 7 bases and 1 base, there was a span of 17 bases. This CDR3 is 16 amino acids long. CDR1 and CDR2 from the germline V gene are MDHEN and SYDVKM. In DNA form, the CDR3 reads TGTGCCAGCAAACCAGGACACCGTGTGAGCAATCAGCCCCAGCATTTT. Its protein is CASKPGHRVSNQPQHF.

The rearrangement uses TRBV30 and TRBJ1-1; D unclear. Looked up from germline, CDR1 is GTSNPN and CDR2 is SVGIG (reference sequence). The CDR3 is 13 residues long. The germline V and J ends were trimmed by 4 bases and 4 bases, with 13 bases remaining between them. The DNA for the CDR3 is TGTGCCTGGAAGGAGGCGCCGAGCACTGAAGCTTTCTTT. This encodes CAWKEAPSTEAFF.

The chain joins TRBV10-2 to TRBJ1-5; no clear D. The CDR3 consists of 13 residues. Germline CDR1 reads WSHSY; CDR2 reads SAAADI. V was cut by 6 bases and J by 6 bases, with 12 bases left in between. DNA of the CDR3: TGCGCCAGCAGGCCCGGGGTTGGTCAGCCCCAGCATTTT. It codes for CASRPGVGQPQHF.

The chain employs TRBV14 and TRBJ2-4; no clear D gene. The V gene's germline CDR1 is SGHDN and CDR2 FVKESK. V was cut by 4 bases and J by 11 bases, with 12 bases left in between. This CDR3 region has 12 residues. The CDR3 region has the DNA TGTGCCAGCAGCCGAATTACAAATCTTCAGTACTTC. Translating gives CASSRITNLQYF.

The chain couples TRBV7-8 to TRBJ1-5; no definite D call. The CDR3 has 16 amino acids. The germline V and J ends were trimmed by 5 bases and 0 bases, with 14 bases remaining between them. CDR1 and CDR2 from the germline V gene are SGHVS and FQNEAQ. This CDR3 is CASSPEGSHSNQPQHF. The CDR3 coding sequence is TGTGCCAGCAGCCCCGAGGGTTCCCATAGCAATCAGCCCCAGCATTTT.

Details on this clone: Distinct nucleotide sequences in the sample also encode this CDR3. The chain carries TRBV28 and TRBJ1-2; 10 positions agree with TRBD1. Germline V gene data show CDR1 as MDHEN and CDR2 as SYDVKM. The CDR3 totals 13 residues. V lost 4 bases, J lost 8 bases, and 4 bases stayed unmatched. The DNA for the CDR3 is TGTGCCAGCAGTTGGACAGGGGGACGAGGCTACACCTTC. The encoded protein is CASSWTGGRGYTF.

The CDR3 reads CASTKTGTGSYEQYF. As DNA, the CDR3 is TGTGCCAGCACGAAGACCGGGACAGGGTCCTACGAGCAGTACTTC. This sequence joins TRBV2 and TRBJ2-7; TRBD1 matches at 9 bases. The germline V gene encodes CDR1 SNHLY and CDR2 FYNNEI. This CDR3 region has 15 residues. Germline trimming cut 7 bases from V and 1 base from J; bases unmatched to any gene: 8.

The chain carries TRBV19 and TRBJ2-7; the D is unclear. V lost 1 base and J 1 base, leaving 8 bases between the germline ends. CDR3 length equals 14 residues. CDR1 and CDR2 from the germline V gene are LNHDA and SQIVND (reference sequence). CDR3 region: CASSIAAESYEQYF. Here the CDR3 DNA reads TGTGCCAGTAGTATAGCCGCAGAGTCCTACGAGCAGTACTTC.

The chain combines TRBV28 with TRBJ1-2; possible D gene TRBD1, 6 bases. V was shortened by 0 bases and J by 1 base, with 18 bases between the two germline ends. Looked up from germline, CDR1 is MDHEN and CDR2 is SYDVKM. The CDR3 sequence is 18 residues long. The CDR3 region has the DNA TGTGCCAGCAGTTTATGGGCAATAGGACAGAGCCTTAACTATGGCTACACCTTC. Its protein product is CASSLWAIGQSLNYGYTF.

J is TRBJ2-1 and V is TRBV7-9; D unclear. Germline CDR1 is SEHNR and CDR2 is FQNEAQ (reference sequence). The V end was cut by 3 bases, the J end by 2 bases, with 11 bases between. There are 15 residues in the CDR3. The DNA of the CDR3 is TGTGCCAGCAGCTTCTTTATGAGCACCTACAATGAGCAGTTCTTC. It yields the protein CASSFFMSTYNEQFF.

As to this clone: Different DNA sequences within this sample yield the same CDR3. The V and J genes are TRBV18 and TRBJ2-2, with no clear D. CDR3 length: 12 amino acids. The germline V gene has CDR1 KGHSH and CDR2 LQKENI. V was shortened by 6 bases and J by 2 bases, with 4 bases between the two germline ends. The CDR3 reads CASSLNTGELFF. CDR3 sequence (DNA): TGTGCCAGCTCTCTTAACACCGGGGAGCTGTTTTTT.

This chain connects TRBV6-1 to TRBJ2-7; perhaps TRBD1 as D (7 bases). The germline V gene has CDR1 MNHNS and CDR2 SASEGT. The length of the CDR3 is 17 residues. V was shortened by 1 base and J by 3 bases, with 19 bases between the two germline ends. This chain's CDR3 is CASSEGRGRHRNYEQYF. Written as DNA, the CDR3 is TGTGCCAGCAGTGAAGGGAGGGGGCGCCATAGAAACTACGAGCAGTACTTC.

This sequence joins TRBV15 and TRBJ1-5; possible D gene TRBD1, 5 bases. The ends were cut back, 1 base at V and 6 bases at J, with 10 bases in the middle. Germline assignment: CDR1 LNHNV and CDR2 YYDKDF (reference sequence). The CDR3 is made up of 14 amino acids. The CDR3 region is CATSRVQGGQPQHF. CDR3 DNA: TGTGCCACCAGCAGAGTCCAGGGTGGTCAGCCCCAGCATTTT.

The V gene is TRBV30, the J gene TRBJ2-5, with 7 bases aligning to TRBD1. The end of the DNA fits TRBJ2-7 better, so the J call may be wrong. The CDR3 spans 12 residues. Germline V gene lookup returns CDR1 GTSNPN and CDR2 SVGIG (reference sequence). CDR3 nucleotide sequence: TGTGCCTGGCTGGGACAGTGGTACGAGCAGTACTTC. This encodes CAWLGQWYEQYF.

Concerning this clone: Distinct nucleotide sequences in the sample also encode this CDR3. This chain connects TRBV4-2 to TRBJ1-1; no clear D. CDR1 and CDR2 from the germline V gene are LGHNA and YNFKEQ. Trimming stripped 3 bases from V and 0 bases from J, with 2 bases between. This CDR3 is 12 amino acids long. CDR3 protein: CASSQLNTEAFF. The CDR3 bases are TGTGCCAGCAGCCAGTTGAACACTGAAGCTTTCTTT.

The chain employs TRBV7-2 and TRBJ1-2, with D perhaps matching TRBD1 (6 bases). The CDR3 covers 16 residues. CDR1 is SGHTA, CDR2 FQGNSA, per germline. Trimming took off 1 base at V and 5 bases at J, with 17 bases between the two ends. DNA for the CDR3: TGTGCCAGCAGCTTAGTGGGGGGCAGGGTAAATTATGGCTACACCTTC. It specifies CASSLVGGRVNYGYTF.

With respect to this clone: The sample carries other DNA sequences with the same CDR3. V and J are TRBV5-1 and TRBJ2-3; perhaps TRBD2 as D (5 bases). Germline CDR1 is SGHRS and CDR2 is YFSETQ. V gave up 3 bases and J gave up 3 bases, with 8 bases separating them. The CDR3 consists of 13 residues. The CDR3 here is CASSSGRTDTQYF. The CDR3, as DNA: TGCGCCAGCAGCTCGGGGAGAACAGATACGCAGTATTTT. Based on the CDR3 plus reference TRBV5-1 and TRBJ2-3, the full variable domain is KAGVTQTPRYLIKTRGQQVTLSCSPISGHRSVSWYQQTPGQGLQFLFEYFSETQRNKGNFPGRFSGRQFSNSRSEMNVSTLELGDSALYLCASSSGRTDTQYFGPGTRLTVL.